Described below is a single T cell receptor (beta chain) sequence and its context. Either two negative PCRs, clearance, or symptom resolution qualified Cohort 3 donors as recovered. This sample was taken from a study of blood T cell repertoires in COVID-19. The CDR3 spans 15 residues. Germline loops: CDR1 MNHEY, CDR2 SVGAGI. J gave up 9 bases and V 2 bases, and 4 bases lay outside the gene matches. Produced via immunoSEQ multiplex PCR; TCRdb's table is partial and in-frame only. Of 180,000 or so clones in the sample, around 84% were seen once. This receptor was taken from a man over 45 who had recovered from COVID-19. The rearrangement links TRBV6-5 to TRBJ1-6, with 10 positions matching TRBD1. The sequencing sample was made of PBMCs or T cells enriched from blood (not recorded which). CDR3 sequence reads: CASSYEDRGSSPLHF. CDR3 nucleotides: TGTGCCAGCAGTTACGAGGACAGGGGGAGTTCACCCCTCCACTTT.